This T cell receptor (beta chain) is drawn from a study of identical twins. Findings and caveats of the study: Models underestimated TCR alpha sharing (out-of-frame) in monozygotic twins. Zero-insertion analyses were open to partial confounding by invariant MAIT and iNKT cells.

Remarks on this clonotype: The antigen remains undetermined.

TCRdb re-analysed the 5' RACE reads in MiXCR, keeping a single row per CDR3 protein. The sample records 1.5 million to 2 million distinct CDR3 sequences, under 35% being singletons. The germline V gene has CDR1 SGHDN and CDR2 FVKESK. V trimming: 1 base; J trimming: 0 bases; junction bases outside the gene matches: 5. The length of the CDR3 is 18 residues. The genes are TRBV14 and TRBJ2-2, with 10 positions matching TRBD2. The TCR was taken from a newborn girl in good health. Sequenced: cord blood. The CDR3 is CASSQGTSGLPNTGELFF. The CDR3 DNA is TGTGCCAGCAGCCAAGGGACTAGCGGCCTACCGAACACCGGGGAGCTGTTTTTT.